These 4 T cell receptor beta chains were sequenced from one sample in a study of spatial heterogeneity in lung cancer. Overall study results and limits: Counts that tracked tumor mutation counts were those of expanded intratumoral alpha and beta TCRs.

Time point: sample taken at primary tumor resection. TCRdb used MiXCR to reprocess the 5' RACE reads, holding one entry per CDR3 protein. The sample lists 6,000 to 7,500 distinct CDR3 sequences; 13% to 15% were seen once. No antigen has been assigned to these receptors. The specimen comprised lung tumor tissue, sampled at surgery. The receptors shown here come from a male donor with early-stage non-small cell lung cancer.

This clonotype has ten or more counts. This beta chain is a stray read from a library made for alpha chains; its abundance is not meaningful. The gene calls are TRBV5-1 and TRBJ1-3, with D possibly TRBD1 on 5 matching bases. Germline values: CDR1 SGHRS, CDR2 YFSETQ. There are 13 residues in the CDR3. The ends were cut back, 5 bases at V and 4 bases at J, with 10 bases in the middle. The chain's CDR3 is CASRAGFGNTIYF. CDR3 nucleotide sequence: TGCGCCAGCAGGGCAGGGTTCGGAAACACCATATATTTT.

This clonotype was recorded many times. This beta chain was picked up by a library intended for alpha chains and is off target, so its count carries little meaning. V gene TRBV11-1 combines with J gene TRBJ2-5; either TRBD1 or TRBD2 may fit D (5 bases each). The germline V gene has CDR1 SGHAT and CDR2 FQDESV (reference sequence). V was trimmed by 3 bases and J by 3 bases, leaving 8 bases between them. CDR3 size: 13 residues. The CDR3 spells CASSFGGEETQYF. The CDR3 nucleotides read TGTGCCAGCAGCTTTGGGGGAGAAGAGACCCAGTACTTC.

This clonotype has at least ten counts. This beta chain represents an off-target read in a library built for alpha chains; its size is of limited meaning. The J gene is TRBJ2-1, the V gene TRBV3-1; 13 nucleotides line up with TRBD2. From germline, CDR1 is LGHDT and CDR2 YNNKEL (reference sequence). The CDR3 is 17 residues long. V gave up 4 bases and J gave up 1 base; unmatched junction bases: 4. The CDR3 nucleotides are TGTGCCAGCAGCCTTTCACTAGCGGGAGGGTCCTACAATGAGCAGTTCTTC. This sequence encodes CASSLSLAGGSYNEQFF.

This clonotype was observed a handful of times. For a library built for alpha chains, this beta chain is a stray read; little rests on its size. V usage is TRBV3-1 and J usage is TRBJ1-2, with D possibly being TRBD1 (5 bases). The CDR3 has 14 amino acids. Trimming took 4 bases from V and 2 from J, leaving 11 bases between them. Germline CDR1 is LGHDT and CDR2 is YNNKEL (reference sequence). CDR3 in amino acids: CASSLLDTNYGYTF. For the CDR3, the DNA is TGTGCCAGCAGCCTGTTGGACACCAACTATGGCTACACCTTC.